This T cell receptor (beta chain) originates from a study of T cells in Graves' hyperthyroidism and ophthalmopathy. Researchers barred patients who had uncontrolled infection, other autoimmune disease, pregnancy or lactation. RNA transcripts were the template for amplifying TCR beta CDR3 regions. Researchers ran a first-round RT-PCR on the TCR CDR3 using the HTBI primer set. MiXCR, run by TCRdb on the multiplex PCR reads, gives a single entry per CDR3 protein. The sample shows approximately 490,000 distinct CDR3 sequences, approximately 23% of them seen only once. The CDR3 length is 11 residues. V lost 6 bases to trimming and J lost 5 bases, with 8 bases between them. Per the germline V gene, CDR1 is MNHNS and CDR2 is SASEGT.

The V gene is TRBV6-1, the J gene TRBJ2-7; no firm D call. The clonotype comes from a woman between 65 and 79 years old with Graves' ophthalmopathy. The specimen was blood. CDR3 DNA sequence: TGTGCCAGCAGGCGACAAAACGAGCAGTACTTC. This translates into CASRRQNEQYF.